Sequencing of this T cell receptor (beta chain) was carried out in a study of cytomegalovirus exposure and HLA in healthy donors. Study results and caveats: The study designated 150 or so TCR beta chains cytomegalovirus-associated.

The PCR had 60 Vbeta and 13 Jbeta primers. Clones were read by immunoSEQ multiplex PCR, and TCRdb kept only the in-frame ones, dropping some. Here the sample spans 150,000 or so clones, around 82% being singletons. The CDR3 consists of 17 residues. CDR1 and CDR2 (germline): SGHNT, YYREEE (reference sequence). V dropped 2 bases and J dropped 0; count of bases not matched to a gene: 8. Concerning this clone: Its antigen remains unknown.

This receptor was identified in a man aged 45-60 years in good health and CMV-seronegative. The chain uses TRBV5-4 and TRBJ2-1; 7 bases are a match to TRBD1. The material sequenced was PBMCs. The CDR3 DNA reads TGTGCCAGCAGCTTCGGACAGGCCTTATCCTCCTACAATGAGCAGTTCTTC. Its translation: CASSFGQALSSYNEQFF.